This is a list of T cell receptor beta chains from one sample in a study of CD8+CD57+ T cells in acquired aplastic anemia. TCRdb re-analysed the reads in MiXCR, keeping a single row per CDR3 protein. Of under 200,000 distinct CDR3 sequences listed, around 60% are singletons. The sequencing sample was made of sorted CD4+, CD8+, or CD8+CD57+ T cells (not recorded which) from PBMCs. These receptors were obtained from a human donor in good health. CDR3s include the opening cysteine and the closing phenylalanine or tryptophan. Each record gives: V gene, D gene, clone size, J gene, CDR3 protein. D genes are given only for firm matches. Clone size appears in some rows only: once, few, many, or a class for an expanded clone.

>TRBV27|TRBD1|once|TRBJ1-1
CASSDLQGESNTEAFF
>TRBV29-1|.|few|TRBJ1-3
CSVAAFGGEGSGNTIYF
>TRBV7-9|TRBD2|few|TRBJ2-5
CASSPGGPTSQVF
>TRBV5-1|.|.|TRBJ2-2
CASSLTGNNGELFF
>TRBV3-1|.|.|TRBJ1-2
CASSQGGPGDGGYGYTF
>TRBV7-9|TRBD1|few|TRBJ1-1
CASSLRTGVNTEAFF
>TRBV27|.|.|TRBJ1-5
CASSFGTSNQPQHF
>TRBV2|TRBD2|.|TRBJ2-7
CASRTSGHYEQYF
>TRBV6-1|.|.|TRBJ1-1
CAISESLLTEAFF
>TRBV2|.|many|TRBJ2-3
CASSENLALLVDTQYF
>TRBV7-9|TRBD1|many|TRBJ2-1
CASSPGGGENEQFF
>TRBV5-1|.|.|TRBJ2-7
CASSLAGQSTPYEQYF
>TRBV5-1|.|few|TRBJ1-1
CASSHPNNRQGTEAFF
>TRBV5-5|TRBD1|few|TRBJ1-5
CASSGGQGTFLLGSNQPQHF
>TRBV6-4|TRBD1|.|TRBJ2-3
CASSGTGTDTQYF
>TRBV6-6|.|few|TRBJ2-7
CASRSRDTELYEQYF
>TRBV2|.|.|TRBJ2-7
CASRRQGGLEQYF